This is a list of T cell receptor beta chains from one sample in a study of T cell responses to AZD1222 COVID-19 vaccine. Generated by immunoSEQ multiplex PCR, the TCRdb table keeps only in-frame clones and is missing some. Found here are more than 150,000 clones, roughly 94% of them singletons; the top ten hold around 0.66%. This specimen consisted of peripheral blood, obtained on day 0 of AZD1222 vaccination. The receptors here all came from an adult in good health. CDR3s include the opening cysteine and the closing phenylalanine or tryptophan. D genes are given only for firm matches. Clone size is shown for a subset of rows, as once, few, many or a class of expanded clone.

15	-	TRBV2	-	TRBJ1-2	CASSERQGANYGYTF	TGTGCCAGCAGTGAACGCCAGGGTGCTAACTATGGCTACACCTTC
15	TRBD2	TRBV2	-	TRBJ2-7	CASRKLAGESYEQYF	TGTGCCAGCAGAAAACTAGCGGGAGAGAGCTACGAGCAGTACTTC
14	-	TRBV6-1	-	TRBJ1-5	CASSSGGAGQPQHF	TGTGCCAGCAGTTCGGGGGGGGCCGGTCAGCCCCAGCATTTT
15	TRBD2	TRBV30	-	TRBJ2-3	CALEVIAGVTDTQYF	TGTGCCTTGGAGGTAATAGCGGGAGTCACAGATACGCAGTATTTT
13	-	TRBV30	-	TRBJ1-5	CAWSRAGYQPQHF	TGTGCCTGGAGTAGGGCAGGGTATCAGCCCCAGCATTTT
13	-	TRBV30	-	TRBJ2-1	CAWSVTGDNEQFF	TGTGCCTGGAGTGTAACGGGGGACAATGAGCAGTTCTTC
14	-	TRBV12-5	once	TRBJ2-1	CASGLGGLNNEQFF	TGTGCTAGTGGTTTGGGGGGACTCAACAATGAGCAGTTCTTC
14	TRBD1	TRBV28	-	TRBJ2-2	CAIPTGKNTGELFF	TGTGCCATTCCGACAGGGAAGAACACCGGGGAGCTGTTTTTT
15	-	TRBV19	-	TRBJ2-5	CARVGPAPRGKTQYF	TGTGCCAGAGTAGGGCCGGCGCCCCGGGGGAAGACCCAGTACTTC
12	TRBD1	TRBV12-3/TRBV12-4	-	TRBJ1-5	CASSHRQGPQHF	TGTGCCAGCAGCCACCGACAGGGTCCCCAGCATTTT
15	-	TRBV5-5	-	TRBJ1-4	CASSSGGSYNEKLFF	TGTGCCAGCAGCTCGGGCGGGAGTTATAATGAAAAACTGTTTTTT
13	TRBD2	TRBV28	-	TRBJ2-7	CASSLGRAYEQYF	TGTGCCAGCAGTTTGGGGAGGGCCTACGAGCAGTACTTC
14	-	TRBV6-5	once	TRBJ2-7	CASRILGLSYEQYF	TGTGCCAGCAGAATCTTGGGACTTTCCTACGAGCAGTACTTC
15	-	TRBV6-5	-	TRBJ1-6	CASTQGGESNSPLHF	TGTGCCAGCACCCAAGGCGGGGAGTCTAATTCACCCCTCCACTTT
14	-	TRBV2	-	TRBJ2-4	CASLGDKPRNIQYF	TGTGCCAGCTTGGGGGACAAGCCAAGAAACATTCAGTACTTC
15	TRBD2	TRBV3-1/TRBV3-2	-	TRBJ2-7	CASTEGGLENYEQYF	TGTGCCAGCACCGAAGGGGGACTAGAGAACTACGAGCAGTACTTC
12	-	TRBV6-1	-	TRBJ2-1	CASSPGVHEQFF	TGTGCCAGCAGCCCGGGGGTTCATGAGCAGTTCTTC
14	-	TRBV3-1/TRBV3-2	-	TRBJ1-2	CASSPGRANYGYTF	TGTGCCAGCAGTCCCGGCCGAGCTAACTATGGCTACACCTTC
16	-	TRBV2	once	TRBJ2-3	CASSEELGQRTDTQYF	TGTGCCAGCAGTGAAGAATTAGGACAGCGCACAGATACGCAGTATTTT
14	-	TRBV4-1	-	TRBJ2-5	CASSLSSSEETQYF	TGCGCCAGCAGTCTATCCTCTAGCGAAGAGACCCAGTACTTC
13	-	TRBV7-9	-	TRBJ2-1	CASSFNTYNEQFF	TGTGCCAGCAGCTTCAATACCTACAATGAGCAGTTCTTC
16	-	TRBV16	-	TRBJ1-5	CASSPGVTGGNQPQHF	TGTGCCAGCAGCCCCGGGGTTACAGGCGGCAATCAGCCCCAGCATTTT
13	-	TRBV5-1	-	TRBJ2-6	CASSQPGANVLTF	TGCGCCAGCAGCCAGCCCGGGGCCAACGTCCTGACTTTC
15	-	TRBV9	-	TRBJ2-2	CASSVSDGVAGELFF	TGTGCCAGCAGCGTATCGGATGGGGTCGCCGGGGAGCTGTTTTTT
17	-	TRBV28	-	TRBJ2-7	CASSGSSGRREAYEQYF	TGTGCCAGCAGTGGCTCCTCGGGGCGCCGCGAGGCCTACGAGCAGTACTTC
16	-	TRBV9	-	TRBJ2-1	CASSVVGVSSYNEQFF	TGTGCCAGCAGCGTAGTGGGGGTTAGCTCCTACAATGAGCAGTTCTTC
13	-	TRBV5-8	once	TRBJ2-7	CASSYGSSYEQYF	TGTGCCAGCAGCTATGGGAGCTCCTACGAGCAGTACTTC
16	TRBD2	TRBV6-6	-	TRBJ2-7	CASSSYSGRNPYEQYF	TGTGCCAGCAGCTCCTATAGCGGGAGGAATCCCTACGAGCAGTACTTC
14	-	TRBV27	-	TRBJ1-1	CASLGPGMNTEAFF	TGTGCCAGCCTGGGTCCTGGCATGAACACTGAAGCTTTCTTT
15	-	TRBV14	-	TRBJ1-1	CASSLVRGGNTEAFF	TGTGCCAGCAGTCTAGTCCGGGGTGGGAACACTGAAGCTTTCTTT
13	-	TRBV24-1	-	TRBJ1-1	CATSDGSNTEAFF	TGTGCCACCAGTGACGGTTCGAACACTGAAGCTTTCTTT
13	-	TRBV5-1	-	TRBJ1-5	CASSLGGYQPQHF	TGCGCCAGCAGCTTGGGAGGGTATCAGCCCCAGCATTTT
15	TRBD2	TRBV7-8	-	TRBJ2-1	CASRASGAQKNEQFF	TGTGCCAGCAGGGCTAGCGGGGCTCAAAAAAATGAGCAGTTCTTC
14	-	TRBV9	-	TRBJ1-5	CASSVGEINQPQHF	TGTGCCAGCAGCGTAGGCGAGATCAATCAGCCCCAGCATTTT
14	TRBD1	TRBV6-5	-	TRBJ1-2	CASSFAMTGNGYTF	TGTGCCAGCAGTTTCGCTATGACAGGGAATGGCTACACCTTC
17	TRBD1	TRBV7-9	-	TRBJ1-2	CASSGRDRGPFNDGYTF	TGTGCCAGCAGCGGGCGGGACAGGGGCCCATTTAACGACGGCTACACCTTC
14	-	TRBV5-5	once	TRBJ1-1	CASSLGGPSTEAFF	TGTGCCAGCAGCTTGGGGGGACCGTCCACAGAAGCTTTCTTT
13	-	TRBV6-5	-	TRBJ1-5	CASSRGGDQPQHF	TGTGCCAGCAGTCGCGGGGGGGATCAGCCCCAGCATTTT
15	TRBD1	TRBV27	-	TRBJ1-1	CASRTPSGQRVRAFF	TGTGCCAGCAGAACCCCCTCGGGACAGAGGGTTAGGGCTTTCTTT
15	-	TRBV4-1	-	TRBJ2-7	CASSQVLDDFYEQYF	TGCGCCAGCAGCCAAGTTTTAGACGACTTCTACGAGCAGTACTTC
15	TRBD1	TRBV9	-	TRBJ1-4	CASSVQTGEGEKLFF	TGTGCCAGCAGCGTACAAACAGGGGAAGGGGAAAAACTGTTTTTT
13	-	TRBV6-5	-	TRBJ2-7	CASSREEAYEQYF	TGTGCCAGCAGCAGGGAAGAAGCCTACGAGCAGTACTTC
17	TRBD1	TRBV5-1	-	TRBJ1-1	CASRTTLTGTGGTEAFF	TGCGCCAGCAGGACCACCCTGACCGGGACAGGGGGCACTGAAGCTTTCTTT
11	-	TRBV3-1/TRBV3-2	-	TRBJ2-7	CASSQSGEQYF	TGTGCCAGCAGCCAAAGTGGCGAGCAGTACTTC
13	TRBD1	TRBV6-5	-	TRBJ2-2	CASSTQGAGELFF	TGTGCCAGCAGTACACAGGGGGCGGGGGAGCTGTTTTTT
14	TRBD1	TRBV28	-	TRBJ1-2	CASSLQGVFYGYTF	TGTGCCAGCAGTTTACAGGGGGTTTTCTATGGCTACACCTTC
15	TRBD1	TRBV15	-	TRBJ1-1	CATSRVDRGETEAFF	TGTGCCACCAGCAGAGTGGACAGGGGTGAGACTGAAGCTTTCTTT
12	TRBD1	TRBV19	-	TRBJ1-5	CASRKQGQPQHF	TGTGCCAGTAGGAAACAGGGGCAGCCCCAGCATTTT
14	-	TRBV27	-	TRBJ2-7	CASSLKGLAGEQYF	TGTGCCAGCAGTTTAAAGGGGCTAGCAGGCGAGCAGTACTTC
15	-	TRBV6-1	few	TRBJ1-2	CASSEATGDNYGYTF	TGTGCCAGCAGTGAAGCGACAGGCGATAACTATGGCTACACCTTC
12	-	TRBV7-9	-	TRBJ2-1	CASSLGYNEQFF	TGTGCCAGCAGCTTAGGTTACAATGAGCAGTTCTTC
13	-	TRBV27	few	TRBJ1-1	CASSLNRNTEAFF	TGTGCCAGCAGCCTCAACAGGAACACTGAAGCTTTCTTT
14	-	TRBV19	-	TRBJ2-3	CASSVEGNTDTQYF	TGTGCCAGTAGTGTGGAGGGAAATACAGATACGCAGTATTTT
15	-	TRBV9	-	TRBJ2-3	CASSVSGGERATQYF	TGTGCCAGCAGCGTAAGTGGCGGAGAACGAGCTACGCAGTATTTT